This is a list of T cell receptor beta chains from one sample in a study of response to subunit inactivated influenza vaccine. TCRdb re-called the RT-PCR reads with MiXCR, one entry per CDR3 protein. The sample lists over 800,000 distinct CDR3 sequences, 21% occurring once. The input for sequencing was PBMCs from blood, taken 5 to 6 days after vaccination. These receptors were obtained from a man aged 45 to 65 who received an inactivated influenza vaccine. The conserved cysteine and the conserved F or W are not part of the CDR3 here.

V gene: TRBV5-1; J gene: TRBJ2-7; CDR3 length: 12; CDR3 protein: ASSLMVGGDEQY
V gene: TRBV6-1; J gene: TRBJ1-4; CDR3 length: 12; CDR3 protein: ASRIGRPNEKLF
V gene: TRBV18; J gene: TRBJ1-2; CDR3 length: 13; CDR3 protein: ASSPPTGRTYGYT
V gene: TRBV7-6; J gene: TRBJ1-1; CDR3 length: 13; CDR3 protein: ASSLEPGTNTEAF
V gene: TRBV5-1; J gene: TRBJ2-7; CDR3 length: 11; CDR3 protein: ASSQDNSYEQY
V gene: TRBV7-9; J gene: TRBJ2-6; CDR3 length: 15; CDR3 protein: ASSFSDRRSGANVLT
V gene: TRBV28; J gene: TRBJ1-1; CDR3 length: 10; CDR3 protein: ASSSQHTEAF
V gene: TRBV7-9; J gene: TRBJ2-3; CDR3 length: 13; CDR3 protein: ASSLAQVSTDTQY
V gene: TRBV7-2; J gene: TRBJ2-1; CDR3 length: 11; CDR3 protein: ASLSGEGGEQF
V gene: TRBV7-8; J gene: TRBJ2-7; CDR3 length: 13; CDR3 protein: ASSLLGGTSYEQY
V gene: TRBV20-1; J gene: TRBJ2-2; CDR3 length: 14; CDR3 protein: SASSSVWETTGELF
V gene: TRBV9; J gene: TRBJ2-4; CDR3 length: 13; CDR3 protein: ASSVGDRIENIQY
V gene: TRBV9; J gene: TRBJ2-1; CDR3 length: 10; CDR3 protein: ASSVYGAEQF
V gene: TRBV29-1; J gene: TRBJ2-1; CDR3 length: 16; CDR3 protein: SADGRGGPRFSYNEQF
V gene: TRBV12-3/TRBV12-4; J gene: TRBJ1-3; CDR3 length: 13; CDR3 protein: ASSSDRPPGNTIY
V gene: TRBV5-1; J gene: TRBJ2-1; CDR3 length: 13; CDR3 protein: ASSLGTGGPNEQF
V gene: TRBV30; J gene: TRBJ2-7; CDR3 length: 12; CDR3 protein: AWSRGILRREQY
V gene: TRBV20-1; J gene: TRBJ1-1; CDR3 length: 10; CDR3 protein: SALTWTGGPF
V gene: TRBV6-1; J gene: TRBJ2-6; CDR3 length: 15; CDR3 protein: ASSGTSGGPGANVLT
V gene: TRBV29-1; J gene: TRBJ2-1; CDR3 length: 12; CDR3 protein: SVAWTSGRGEQF
V gene: TRBV5-6; J gene: TRBJ2-1; CDR3 length: 10; CDR3 protein: ASSRTGTGPV
V gene: TRBV7-7; J gene: TRBJ2-1; CDR3 length: 14; CDR3 protein: ASSQAIQGSGNEQF
V gene: TRBV6-1; J gene: TRBJ1-5; CDR3 length: 12; CDR3 protein: ASSVRGLNQPQH
V gene: TRBV15; J gene: TRBJ1-5; CDR3 length: 12; CDR3 protein: ATRAGQLNQPQH
V gene: TRBV4-1; J gene: TRBJ2-5; CDR3 length: 12; CDR3 protein: ASSQGTGFETQY
V gene: TRBV20-1; J gene: TRBJ2-2; CDR3 length: 14; CDR3 protein: SARDPTGGGPGELF
V gene: TRBV20-1; J gene: TRBJ2-3; CDR3 length: 16; CDR3 protein: SAPGTGEAGERTDTQY
V gene: TRBV11-2; J gene: TRBJ2-2; CDR3 length: 15; CDR3 protein: ASSSDSGDANTGELF
V gene: TRBV6-1; J gene: TRBJ2-5; CDR3 length: 11; CDR3 protein: ASGGGWSGTQY
V gene: TRBV12-5; J gene: TRBJ2-3; CDR3 length: 16; CDR3 protein: ASASSGALANLTDTQY
V gene: TRBV5-6; J gene: TRBJ1-2; CDR3 length: 13; CDR3 protein: ASSPDGTFTYGYT
V gene: TRBV5-1; J gene: TRBJ2-7; CDR3 length: 14; CDR3 protein: ASSLVSGKDSYEQY
V gene: TRBV10-3; J gene: TRBJ2-7; CDR3 length: 14; CDR3 protein: AISESGREGLYEQY
V gene: TRBV6-5; J gene: TRBJ2-3; CDR3 length: 15; CDR3 protein: ASSYRTSGWSTDTQY
V gene: TRBV20-1; J gene: TRBJ2-1; CDR3 length: 12; CDR3 protein: SALRGGPGNEQF
V gene: TRBV10-3; J gene: TRBJ2-1; CDR3 length: 16; CDR3 protein: AISGRGLAGVINNEQF
V gene: TRBV5-1; J gene: TRBJ2-1; CDR3 length: 12; CDR3 protein: ASSPASGRMGQF
V gene: TRBV4-2; J gene: TRBJ2-5; CDR3 length: 16; CDR3 protein: ASSQDPSYPRALETQY
V gene: TRBV10-3; J gene: TRBJ2-5; CDR3 length: 12; CDR3 protein: AIKEAGPWGTQY
V gene: TRBV7-8; J gene: TRBJ1-5; CDR3 length: 11; CDR3 protein: ASSSGFVQPQH
V gene: TRBV9; J gene: TRBJ1-2; CDR3 length: 11; CDR3 protein: ASSVREDGGYT
V gene: TRBV11-2; J gene: TRBJ2-3; CDR3 length: 13; CDR3 protein: ASSPDRVLADTQY
V gene: TRBV29-1; J gene: TRBJ2-3; CDR3 length: 10; CDR3 protein: SADTGTDTQY
V gene: TRBV28; J gene: TRBJ2-7; CDR3 length: 12; CDR3 protein: ASATGTGFYEQY
V gene: TRBV5-1; J gene: TRBJ2-7; CDR3 length: 12; CDR3 protein: ASSFPGQGNEQY
V gene: TRBV20-1; J gene: TRBJ2-6; CDR3 length: 11; CDR3 protein: SATSPGANVLT
V gene: TRBV2; J gene: TRBJ2-7; CDR3 length: 10; CDR3 protein: ASTRVVYEQY
V gene: TRBV18; J gene: TRBJ2-1; CDR3 length: 15; CDR3 protein: ASSPPGRQLSYNEQF
V gene: TRBV4-1; J gene: TRBJ1-3; CDR3 length: 10; CDR3 protein: ASSQDSPTIY
V gene: TRBV20-1; J gene: TRBJ2-5; CDR3 length: 10; CDR3 protein: SARYPGETQY
V gene: TRBV12-3/TRBV12-4; J gene: TRBJ2-1; CDR3 length: 11; CDR3 protein: ASRPGVHNEQF
V gene: TRBV7-2; J gene: TRBJ2-7; CDR3 length: 13; CDR3 protein: ASGGLAGDRYEQY
V gene: TRBV20-1; J gene: TRBJ1-2; CDR3 length: 15; CDR3 protein: CARDPPRESINYGYT
V gene: TRBV20-1; J gene: TRBJ2-1; CDR3 length: 11; CDR3 protein: SARDMGALQQF
V gene: TRBV12-3/TRBV12-4; J gene: TRBJ2-1; CDR3 length: 14; CDR3 protein: ASSKTSGRAGNEQL
V gene: TRBV20-1; J gene: TRBJ1-5; CDR3 length: 14; CDR3 protein: SARDPRTGGNQPQH
V gene: TRBV7-9; J gene: TRBJ2-3; CDR3 length: 13; CDR3 protein: ASSLMGAHTDTQY
V gene: TRBV7-3; J gene: TRBJ2-3; CDR3 length: 15; CDR3 protein: ASSPHRLAEHTDTQY
V gene: TRBV12-3/TRBV12-4; J gene: TRBJ2-7; CDR3 length: 14; CDR3 protein: ASSRGLAGTSYEQY